The 31 T cell receptor beta chains below come from one sample, sequenced in a study of cytomegalovirus exposure and HLA in healthy donors. The PCR used 60 Vbeta and 13 Jbeta primers. Produced via immunoSEQ multiplex PCR; TCRdb's table is partial and in-frame only. The sample has about 65,000 clones. What was sequenced was PBMCs. These TCRs come from a boy younger than 18 in good health and CMV-seronegative.

This chain's CDR3 is CASSRQIYSNQPQHF. The DNA for the CDR3 is TGTGCCAGCAGCCGCCAAATCTACAGCAATCAGCCCCAGCATTTT. The chain links TRBV4-2 to TRBJ1-5, with no clear D. The CDR3 runs 15 residues. Deletions cut 4 bases from V and 1 base from J, with 11 bases between. Germline CDR1 LGHNA, CDR2 YNFKEQ.

The V call is TRBV6-5, the J call TRBJ1-1, with 8 bases matching TRBD1. This CDR3 region has 15 residues. V lost 6 bases, J lost 1 base, and 7 bases stayed unmatched. The germline V gene encodes CDR1 MNHEY and CDR2 SVGAGI. DNA for the CDR3: TGTGCCAGCAGAAAACCACAGGGGGGGAACACTGAAGCTTTCTTT. Amino acids: CASRKPQGGNTEAFF.

The gene calls are TRBV19 and TRBJ1-1, with 9 bases fitting TRBD1. CDR3 length: 15 amino acids. Per the germline V gene, CDR1 is LNHDA and CDR2 is SQIVND (reference sequence). V was pared by 5 bases and J by 5 bases, with 9 bases of the junction left unmatched. The CDR3 region is CASSLLDRGGTEAFF. CDR3 sequence (DNA): TGTGCCAGTAGTCTCTTGGACAGGGGCGGGACTGAAGCTTTCTTT.

J is TRBJ2-1 and V is TRBV7-2, with a tentative D call TRBD2 (5 bases). Per germline, CDR1 SGHTA and CDR2 FQGNSA. CDR3 size: 15 residues. V lost 0 bases and J lost 0, with 6 bases in between. CDR3 sequence reads: CASSLAGSSYNEQFF. CDR3 DNA sequence: TGTGCCAGCAGCTTAGCGGGGAGCTCCTACAATGAGCAGTTCTTC.

The CDR3 DNA is TGTGCCGAGGCGGGGGGGCCTGTAGAGACCCAGTACTTC. Amino acids: CAEAGGPVETQYF. The rearrangement links TRBV30 to TRBJ2-5; 9 bases align to TRBD2. The CDR3 totals 13 residues. Germline lookup yields CDR1 GTSNPN and CDR2 SVGIG (reference sequence). The junction had 8 bases not matched to a gene; V was cut back by 8 bases and J by 4 bases.

The genes are TRBV9 and TRBJ1-5, with D uncertain. The CDR3 totals 14 residues. With 2 bases removed from V and 3 bases from J, the gap between germline ends came to 9 bases. CDR1 and CDR2 (germline): SGDLS, YYNGEE. The CDR3 sequence: CASSVSGTNQPQHF. The DNA for the CDR3 is TGTGCCAGCAGCGTCTCAGGAACCAATCAGCCCCAGCATTTT. Together with reference TRBV9 and TRBJ1-5, the CDR3 gives the full variable domain: DSGVTQTPKHLITATGQRVTLRCSPRSGDLSVYWYQQSLDQGLQFLIQYYNGEERAKGNILERFSAQQFPDLHSELNLSSLELGDSALYFCASSVSGTNQPQHFGDGTRLSIL.

This chain links TRBV19 with TRBJ1-4, with 8 bases lining up with TRBD1. Looked up from germline, CDR1 is LNHDA and CDR2 is SQIVND (reference sequence). This CDR3 contains 14 residues. Germline trimming cut 7 bases from V and 5 bases from J; bases unmatched to any gene: 6. The CDR3 region has the DNA TGTGCCAGTACCTCAGGGGGCCTAAATGAAAAACTGTTTTTT. Translation gives CASTSGGLNEKLFF.

V usage is TRBV5-1 and J usage is TRBJ1-2, with D perhaps TRBD1 (6 bases). Germline CDR1 is SGHRS and CDR2 is YFSETQ. Trimming shortened V by 2 bases and J by 2 bases, and 13 bases separated the two germline ends. The CDR3 extends over 15 amino acids. DNA for the CDR3: TGCGCCAGCAGCTTAGGACAGTTTCTCAACTATGGCTACACCTTC. Translation: CASSLGQFLNYGYTF.

The chain couples TRBV6-1 to TRBJ1-5; TRBD1 matches at 9 bases. The CDR3 has 15 residues. J lost 6 bases, V lost 5 bases, and 8 bases had no gene match. Per the germline V gene, CDR1 is MNHNS and CDR2 is SASEGT. In nucleotides, the CDR3 is TGTGCCAGCAGTTCGGACAGGGGTTGGATTCAGCCCCAGCATTTT. As protein: CASSSDRGWIQPQHF.

This sequence joins TRBV18 and TRBJ2-1, with TRBD2 as a possible D gene (6 bases). Trimming stripped 4 bases from V and 8 bases from J, with 24 bases between. Germline assignment: CDR1 KGHSH and CDR2 LQKENI. The CDR3 runs to 17 residues. CDR3 region: CASSRSLGTPQTDEQFF. Written as DNA, the CDR3 is TGTGCCAGCTCACGGAGTCTGGGGACTCCGCAAACTGATGAGCAGTTCTTC. Complete variable domain (other parts from reference TRBV18 and TRBJ2-1): NAGVMQNPRHLVRRRGQEARLRCSPMKGHSHVYWYRQLPEEGLKFMVYLQKENIIDESGMPKERFSAEFPKEGPSILRIQQVVRGDSAAYFCASSRSLGTPQTDEQFFGPGTRLTVL.

This chain uses TRBV7-2 with TRBJ1-2; 8 bases are shared with TRBD1. The CDR3 runs to 15 residues. After removal of 5 bases from V and 8 bases from J, the junction contained 13 bases not matched to a gene. Germline CDR1 is SGHTA and CDR2 is FQGNSA. In DNA form, the CDR3 reads TGTGCCAGCAGCCGTGCAGATCAGGGGGCGGGAGGCTACACCTTC. Translation: CASSRADQGAGGYTF.

The chain combines TRBV28 with TRBJ2-7; 7 bases map to TRBD1. The V gene's germline CDR1 is MDHEN and CDR2 SYDVKM. This CDR3 is built from 12 residues. V lost 8 bases, J lost 6 bases, and 7 bases stayed unmatched. The CDR3 nucleotides read TGTGCCAGCGCGACCACAGGGGTCGAGCAGTACTTC. This encodes CASATTGVEQYF.

The V and J genes are TRBV12-5 and TRBJ2-5, with 8 bases matching TRBD2. The V segment lost 1 base and the J segment 4 bases; nucleotides outside the gene matches: 5. The CDR3 is 15 amino acids. The germline V gene has CDR1 LGHNT and CDR2 FRNRAP. The DNA for the CDR3 is TGTGCTAGTGGTTTGGGGGCGGGGGGCCCAGAGACCCAGTACTTC. Translation: CASGLGAGGPETQYF.

The V and J genes are TRBV5-6 and TRBJ2-2; tentative D call: TRBD2 (5 bases). This CDR3 is 15 amino acids long. Trimming took 2 bases from V and 2 from J, leaving 10 bases between them. The germline gives CDR1 SGHDT, CDR2 YYEEEE. In DNA, the CDR3 is TGTGCCAGCAGCTTAAGCGGTGTTAACACCGGGGAGCTGTTTTTT. Amino acids: CASSLSGVNTGELFF.

The chain uses TRBV30 and TRBJ1-2; no clear D. Germline V gene lookup returns CDR1 GTSNPN and CDR2 SVGIG (reference sequence). The CDR3 contains 14 residues. V was trimmed by 2 bases and J by 4 bases, leaving 14 bases between them. The CDR3 spells CAWSPKAGVYGYTF. In DNA form, the CDR3 reads TGTGCCTGGAGTCCAAAGGCAGGTGTCTATGGCTACACCTTC. Filled out from reference TRBV30 and TRBJ1-2, the complete variable domain reads SQTIHQWPATLVQPVGSPLSLECTVEGTSNPNLYWYRQAAGRGLQLLFYSVGIGQISSEVPQNLSASRPQDRQFILSSKKLLLSDSGFYLCAWSPKAGVYGYTFGSGTRLTVV.

This rearrangement joins TRBV27 to TRBJ2-2; unclear D gene. Trimming left V 6 bases short and J 6 bases short, with 14 bases between. Germline V lookup: CDR1 MNHEY, CDR2 SMNVEV (reference sequence). The CDR3 consists of 14 residues. The CDR3 sequence: CASSLLLSAGELFF. Here the CDR3 DNA reads TGTGCCAGCAGCCTACTACTCTCGGCCGGGGAGCTGTTTTTT.

The gene calls are TRBV7-9 and TRBJ1-4; D is unresolved. CDR3 length: 15 residues. The V and J ends lost 1 base and 0 bases respectively, with 6 bases between them. The germline V gene encodes CDR1 SEHNR and CDR2 FQNEAQ (reference sequence). The DNA of the CDR3 is TGTGCCAGCAGCTTAGGAACATCAACTAATGAAAAACTGTTTTTT. Translated, it gives CASSLGTSTNEKLFF.

V gene TRBV7-2 combines with J gene TRBJ2-7; 7 bases line up with TRBD2. Trimming at V came to 5 bases and at J to 0 bases, leaving 4 bases not matched to a gene. This CDR3 region has 14 residues. CDR1 and CDR2 from the germline V gene are SGHTA and FQGNSA. CDR3 sequence (DNA): TGTGCCAGCAGCGGACTAGGGAGCTCCTACGAGCAGTACTTC. It codes for CASSGLGSSYEQYF.

The chain couples TRBV19 to TRBJ2-1; a weak D match, TRBD1 (5 bases). CDR3 length: 15 residues. Germline-derived CDR1 and CDR2 are LNHDA and SQIVND (reference sequence). V was trimmed by 0 bases and J by 2 bases, leaving 8 bases between them. CDR3 in amino acids: CASSIEGQTYNEQFF. CDR3 DNA: TGTGCCAGTAGTATAGAAGGACAAACCTACAATGAGCAGTTCTTC.

The rearrangement uses TRBV29-1 and TRBJ2-2; 8 bases fit TRBD1. V shed 5 bases, J shed 8 bases, and the junction held 13 bases outside the gene matches. Per the germline V gene, CDR1 is SQVTM and CDR2 is ANQGSEA. The CDR3 runs 15 residues. CDR3 region: CSVKTGATGGGELFF. The CDR3 bases are TGCAGCGTTAAGACAGGGGCAACCGGTGGGGGGGAGCTGTTTTTT.

The rearrangement joins TRBV21-1 to TRBJ1-5; TRBD1 reflects the table's D call only, with no check against the DNA. TRBV21-1 is a known pseudogene. The CDR3 is made up of 15 amino acids. The CDR3 sequence is CASSKSRGRYQPQHF. In nucleotides, the CDR3 is TGTGCCAGCAGCAAATCCAGGGGCAGGTATCAGCCCCAGCATTTT.

This sequence joins TRBV18 and TRBJ1-4; D is perhaps TRBD1 (5 bases). The CDR3 is 16 amino acids. V was trimmed by 6 bases and J by 4 bases, leaving 18 bases between them. Germline lookup yields CDR1 KGHSH and CDR2 LQKENI. The chain's CDR3 is CASSVGPPGINEKLFF. As DNA, the CDR3 is TGTGCCAGCTCCGTTGGACCACCAGGGATTAATGAAAAACTGTTTTTT.

The CDR3, as DNA: TGTGCCAGCAGTCCCGGACAGGGGGTTACAGATACGCAGTATTTT. Encoded protein: CASSPGQGVTDTQYF. This rearrangement joins TRBV6-4 to TRBJ2-3; 10 bases are shared with TRBD1. V lost 5 bases and J lost 3; bases outside the gene matches: 5. CDR3 length: 15 amino acids. The germline CDR1 and CDR2 sequences are MRHNA and SNTAGT.

The V and J genes are TRBV19 and TRBJ2-5, with 11 bases lining up with TRBD2. This CDR3 is built from 14 residues. V trimming: 3 bases; J trimming: 4 bases; junction bases outside the gene matches: 1. The germline CDR1 and CDR2 sequences are LNHDA and SQIVND (reference sequence). The CDR3 reads CASSIGLAGETQYF. In DNA, the CDR3 is TGTGCCAGTAGTATCGGACTAGCGGGAGAGACCCAGTACTTC. Looking up the rest from reference TRBV19 and TRBJ2-5 gives the full variable domain: DGGITQSPKYLFRKEGQNVTLSCEQNLNHDAMYWYRQDPGQGLRLIYYSQIVNDFQKGDIAEGYSVSREKKESFPLTVTSAQKNPTAFYLCASSIGLAGETQYFGPGTRLLVL.

The V call is TRBV12-5, the J call TRBJ2-4, with 8 positions matching TRBD2. V shed 6 bases and J 7 bases; nucleotides not matched to a gene: 11. Germline loops: CDR1 LGHNT, CDR2 FRNRAP. This CDR3 contains 15 residues. CDR3 amino acids: CASGPTGLVQNIQYF. The CDR3 coding sequence is TGTGCTAGTGGCCCTACGGGACTAGTTCAGAACATTCAGTACTTC.

The chain links TRBV20-1 to TRBJ1-1; weak D call: TRBD1 (5 bases). The CDR3 has 11 residues. V was cut by 6 bases and J by 5 bases, with 10 bases left in between. The germline CDR1 and CDR2 sequences are DFQATT and SNEGSKA (reference sequence). This chain's CDR3 is CSALYRTEAFF. The CDR3 bases are TGCAGTGCCCTTTACAGGACTGAAGCTTTCTTT.

CDR3 coding DNA: TGTGCCAGCAGTTTAGGGGCGTCGACAGGGAGGGAGCAGTACTTC. This translates into CASSLGASTGREQYF. The chain recombines TRBV27 with TRBJ2-7, with D perhaps matching TRBD1 (7 bases). Trimming removed 2 bases at V and 7 bases at J, with 18 bases between. The CDR3 has 15 amino acids. Germline lookup yields CDR1 MNHEY and CDR2 SMNVEV (reference sequence).

The chain combines TRBV30 with TRBJ2-1; a possible D gene is TRBD1 (7 bases). This CDR3 is 17 amino acids long. Germline CDR1 reads GTSNPN; CDR2 reads SVGIG (reference sequence). This CDR3 is CAALGGGRKSSYNEQFF. CDR3 coding DNA: TGTGCTGCCCTTGGAGGGGGCCGAAAAAGCTCCTACAATGAGCAGTTCTTC.

V usage is TRBV19 and J usage is TRBJ1-5, with a tentative D call TRBD1 (5 bases). Between the trimmed V and J ends, which lost 4 bases and 5 bases, there was a span of 9 bases. The CDR3 consists of 13 residues. CDR1 and CDR2 from the germline V gene are LNHDA and SQIVND (reference sequence). CDR3 in amino acids: CASSTQQDQPQHF. CDR3 nucleotide sequence: TGTGCCAGTAGTACCCAACAGGATCAGCCCCAGCATTTT. The entire variable domain, with the rest obtained from reference TRBV19 and TRBJ1-5, is as follows: DGGITQSPKYLFRKEGQNVTLSCEQNLNHDAMYWYRQDPGQGLRLIYYSQIVNDFQKGDIAEGYSVSREKKESFPLTVTSAQKNPTAFYLCASSTQQDQPQHFGDGTRLSIL.

The rearrangement links TRBV2 to TRBJ1-2; 9 bases match TRBD1. V was clipped by 4 bases and J by 7 bases; unmatched bases: 13. The CDR3 is made up of 16 amino acids. CDR1 is SNHLY and CDR2 is FYNNEI in the germline V gene. The CDR3 protein is CASSAYLSGTGSGYTF. CDR3 bases: TGTGCCAGCAGTGCCTACCTCTCGGGGACAGGGTCTGGCTACACCTTC.

The V call is TRBV27, the J call TRBJ2-7; 13 bases align to TRBD2. Unmatched junction bases numbered 7, after V lost 5 bases and J lost 6 bases. Germline V gives CDR1 MNHEY, CDR2 SMNVEV (reference sequence). The CDR3 loop spans 15 amino acids. The CDR3 sequence: CASSLTSGGAREQYF. CDR3 DNA: TGTGCCAGCAGTCTCACTAGCGGGGGGGCCCGCGAGCAGTACTTC.